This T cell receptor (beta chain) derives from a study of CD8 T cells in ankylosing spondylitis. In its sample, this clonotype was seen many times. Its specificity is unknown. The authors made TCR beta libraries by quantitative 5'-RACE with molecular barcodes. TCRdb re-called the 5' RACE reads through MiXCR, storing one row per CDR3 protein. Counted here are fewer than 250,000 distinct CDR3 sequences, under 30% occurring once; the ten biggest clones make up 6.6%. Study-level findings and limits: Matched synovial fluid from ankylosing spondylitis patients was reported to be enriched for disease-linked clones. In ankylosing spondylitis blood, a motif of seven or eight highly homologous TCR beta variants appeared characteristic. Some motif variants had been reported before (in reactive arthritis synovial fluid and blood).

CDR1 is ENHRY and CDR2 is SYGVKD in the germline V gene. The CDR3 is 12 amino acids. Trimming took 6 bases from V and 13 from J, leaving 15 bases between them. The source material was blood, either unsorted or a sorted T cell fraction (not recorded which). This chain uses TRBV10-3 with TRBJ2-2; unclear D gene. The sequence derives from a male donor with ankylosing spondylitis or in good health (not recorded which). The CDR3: CAISSDKTRLFF. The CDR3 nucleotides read TGTGCCATCAGCTCCGACAAGACTCGGCTGTTTTTT.